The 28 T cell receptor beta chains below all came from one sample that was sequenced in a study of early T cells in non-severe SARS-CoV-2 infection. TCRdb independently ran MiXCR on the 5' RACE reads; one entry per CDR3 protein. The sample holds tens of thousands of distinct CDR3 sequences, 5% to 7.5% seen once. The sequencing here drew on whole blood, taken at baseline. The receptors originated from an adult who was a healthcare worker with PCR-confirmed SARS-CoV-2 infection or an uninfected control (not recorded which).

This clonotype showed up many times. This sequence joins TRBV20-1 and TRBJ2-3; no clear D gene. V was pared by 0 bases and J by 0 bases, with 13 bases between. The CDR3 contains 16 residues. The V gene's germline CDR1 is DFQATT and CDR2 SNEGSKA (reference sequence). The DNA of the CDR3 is TGCAGTGCTAGAGAGCCTCTAGGAGCCAGCACAGATACGCAGTATTTT. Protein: CSAREPLGASTDTQYF.

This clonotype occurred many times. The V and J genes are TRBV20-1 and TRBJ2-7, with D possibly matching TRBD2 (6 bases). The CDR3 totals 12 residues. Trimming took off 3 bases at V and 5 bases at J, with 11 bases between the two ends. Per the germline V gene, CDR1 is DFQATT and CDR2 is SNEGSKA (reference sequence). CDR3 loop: CSASPGVDEQYF. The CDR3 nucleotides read TGCAGTGCTAGTCCGGGGGTCGACGAGCAGTACTTC.

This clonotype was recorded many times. CDR3 DNA: TGTGCCAGCAGCCCCACAGTAGCGGGGGGTGGTGATGAGCAGTTCTTC. It is translated as CASSPTVAGGGDEQFF. The genes are TRBV7-2 and TRBJ2-1, with 10 bases identical to TRBD2. Germline values: CDR1 SGHTA, CDR2 FQGNSA. The CDR3 totals 16 residues. V shed 5 bases and J 8 bases; nucleotides not matched to a gene: 12.

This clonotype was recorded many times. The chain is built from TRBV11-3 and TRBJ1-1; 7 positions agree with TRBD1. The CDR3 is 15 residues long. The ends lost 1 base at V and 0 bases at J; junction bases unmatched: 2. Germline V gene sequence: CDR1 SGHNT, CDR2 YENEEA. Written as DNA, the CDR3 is TGTGCCAGCAGCTTAGCAGGGGGAGTGAACACTGAAGCTTTCTTT. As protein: CASSLAGGVNTEAFF.

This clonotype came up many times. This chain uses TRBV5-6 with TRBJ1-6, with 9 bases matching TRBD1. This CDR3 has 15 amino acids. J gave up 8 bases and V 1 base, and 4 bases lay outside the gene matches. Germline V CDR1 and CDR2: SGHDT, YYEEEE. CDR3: CASSLTGTGYSPLHF. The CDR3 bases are TGTGCCAGCAGCTTGACGGGGACAGGGTATTCACCCCTCCACTTT.

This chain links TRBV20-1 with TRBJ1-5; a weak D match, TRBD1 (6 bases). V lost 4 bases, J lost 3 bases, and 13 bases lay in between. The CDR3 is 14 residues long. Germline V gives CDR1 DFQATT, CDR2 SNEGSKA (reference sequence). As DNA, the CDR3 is TGCAGTGCTAAAGGCGGGGGCAACAATCAGCCCCAGCATTTT. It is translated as CSAKGGGNNQPQHF.

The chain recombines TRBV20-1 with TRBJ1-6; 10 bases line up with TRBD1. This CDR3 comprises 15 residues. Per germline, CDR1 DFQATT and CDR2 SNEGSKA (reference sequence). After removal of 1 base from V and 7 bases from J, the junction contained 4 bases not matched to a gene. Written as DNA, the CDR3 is TGCAGTGCTAGAGTCGGGACAGGGGACAATTCACCCCTCCACTTT. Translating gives CSARVGTGDNSPLHF.

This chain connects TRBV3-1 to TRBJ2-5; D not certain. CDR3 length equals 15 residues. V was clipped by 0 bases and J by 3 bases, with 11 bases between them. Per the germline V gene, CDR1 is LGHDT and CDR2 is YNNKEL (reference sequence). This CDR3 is CASSQELRVEETQYF. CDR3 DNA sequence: TGTGCCAGCAGCCAAGAACTGCGAGTTGAAGAGACCCAGTACTTC.

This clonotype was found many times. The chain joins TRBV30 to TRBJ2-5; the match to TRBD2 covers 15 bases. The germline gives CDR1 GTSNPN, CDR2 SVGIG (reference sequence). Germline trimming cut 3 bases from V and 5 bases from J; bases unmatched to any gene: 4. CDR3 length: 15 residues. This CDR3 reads CAWSPGLAGGETQYF. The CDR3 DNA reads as TGTGCCTGGAGCCCAGGACTAGCGGGAGGGGAGACCCAGTACTTC.

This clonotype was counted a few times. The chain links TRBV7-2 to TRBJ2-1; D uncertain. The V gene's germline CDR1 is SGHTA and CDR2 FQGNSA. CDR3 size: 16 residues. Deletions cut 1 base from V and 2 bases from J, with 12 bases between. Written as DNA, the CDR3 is TGTGCCAGCAGCTTAGACTTCAGGTTGACCTACAATGAGCAGTTCTTC. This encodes CASSLDFRLTYNEQFF.

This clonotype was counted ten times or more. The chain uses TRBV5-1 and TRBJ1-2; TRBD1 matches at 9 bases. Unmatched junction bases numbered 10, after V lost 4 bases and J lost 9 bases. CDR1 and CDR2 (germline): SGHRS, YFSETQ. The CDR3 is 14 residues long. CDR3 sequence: CASSMGQGVFSYTF. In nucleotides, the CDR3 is TGCGCCAGCAGCATGGGACAGGGTGTCTTCAGCTACACCTTC.

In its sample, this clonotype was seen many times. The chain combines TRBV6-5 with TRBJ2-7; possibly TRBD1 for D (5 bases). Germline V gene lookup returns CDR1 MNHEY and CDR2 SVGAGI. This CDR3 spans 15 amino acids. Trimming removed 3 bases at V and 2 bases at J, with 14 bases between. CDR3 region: CASSYGDSPPYEQYF. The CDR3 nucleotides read TGTGCCAGCAGTTATGGCGACAGTCCCCCCTACGAGCAGTACTTC.

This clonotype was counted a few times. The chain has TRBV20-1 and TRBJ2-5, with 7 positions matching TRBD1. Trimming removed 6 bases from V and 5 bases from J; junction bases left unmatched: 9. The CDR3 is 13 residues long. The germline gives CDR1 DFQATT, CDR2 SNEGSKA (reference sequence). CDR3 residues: CSAQTGAWETQYF. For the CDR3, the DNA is TGCAGTGCGCAAACAGGGGCATGGGAGACCCAGTACTTC.

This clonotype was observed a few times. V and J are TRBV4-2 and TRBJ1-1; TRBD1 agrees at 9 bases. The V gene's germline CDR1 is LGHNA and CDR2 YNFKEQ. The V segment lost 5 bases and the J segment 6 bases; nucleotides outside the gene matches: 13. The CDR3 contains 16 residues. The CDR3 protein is CASSAIPGQGDAEAFF. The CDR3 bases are TGTGCCAGCAGCGCGATCCCGGGACAGGGAGATGCTGAAGCTTTCTTT.

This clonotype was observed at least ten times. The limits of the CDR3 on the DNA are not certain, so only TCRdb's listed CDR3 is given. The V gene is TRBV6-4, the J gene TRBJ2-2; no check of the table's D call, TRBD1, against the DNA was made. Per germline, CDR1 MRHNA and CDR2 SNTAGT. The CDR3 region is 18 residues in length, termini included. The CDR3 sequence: CASSEGTGINATPGSCFF.

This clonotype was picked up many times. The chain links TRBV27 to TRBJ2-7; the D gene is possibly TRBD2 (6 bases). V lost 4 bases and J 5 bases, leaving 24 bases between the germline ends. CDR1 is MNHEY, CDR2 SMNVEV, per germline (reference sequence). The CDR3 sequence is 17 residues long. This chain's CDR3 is CASSSRDWAPPSHEQYF. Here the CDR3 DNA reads TGTGCCAGCAGTTCCCGGGACTGGGCACCACCTAGCCACGAGCAGTACTTC.

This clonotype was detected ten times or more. CDR3 sequence (DNA): TGTGCCAGCAGCCAAACCGGGACAGAGAAGTACTTC. Its translation: CASSQTGTEKYF. This chain links TRBV3-1 with TRBJ2-7, with 7 bases lining up with TRBD1. The J segment lost 11 bases and the V segment lost 2 bases, leaving 6 bases of the junction unmatched. Germline V gene sequence: CDR1 LGHDT, CDR2 YNNKEL (reference sequence). The CDR3 runs to 12 residues.

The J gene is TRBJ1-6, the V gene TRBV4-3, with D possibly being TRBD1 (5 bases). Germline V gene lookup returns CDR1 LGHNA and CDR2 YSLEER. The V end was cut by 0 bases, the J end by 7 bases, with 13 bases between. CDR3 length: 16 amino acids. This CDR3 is CASSQDMAGRNSPLHF. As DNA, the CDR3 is TGCGCCAGCAGCCAAGATATGGCAGGGAGAAATTCACCCCTCCACTTT.

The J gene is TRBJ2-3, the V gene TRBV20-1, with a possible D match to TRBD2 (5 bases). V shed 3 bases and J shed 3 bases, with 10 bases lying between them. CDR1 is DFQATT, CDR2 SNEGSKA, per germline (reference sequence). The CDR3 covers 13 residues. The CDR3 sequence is CSARDPGTDTQYF. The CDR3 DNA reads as TGCAGTGCTAGGGATCCGGGGACAGATACGCAGTATTTT.

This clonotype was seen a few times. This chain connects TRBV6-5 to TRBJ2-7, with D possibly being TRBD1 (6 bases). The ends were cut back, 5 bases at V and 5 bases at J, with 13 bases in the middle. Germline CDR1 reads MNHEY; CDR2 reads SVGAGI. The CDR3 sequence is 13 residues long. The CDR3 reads CASSLEGVNEQYF. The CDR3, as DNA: TGTGCCAGCAGTCTAGAGGGGGTCAACGAGCAGTACTTC.

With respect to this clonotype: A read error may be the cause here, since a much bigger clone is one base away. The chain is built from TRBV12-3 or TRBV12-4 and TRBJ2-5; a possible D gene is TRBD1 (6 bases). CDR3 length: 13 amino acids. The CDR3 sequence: CGSSWSGDETQYF. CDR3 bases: TGTGGCAGCAGTTGGTCAGGGGATGAGACCCAGTACTTC.

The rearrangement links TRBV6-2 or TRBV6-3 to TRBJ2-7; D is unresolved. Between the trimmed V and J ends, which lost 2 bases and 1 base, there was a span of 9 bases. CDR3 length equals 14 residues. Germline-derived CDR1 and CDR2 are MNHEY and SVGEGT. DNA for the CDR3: TGTGCCAGCAGTTACAGGACCGATTCCTACGAGCAGTACTTC. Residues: CASSYRTDSYEQYF.

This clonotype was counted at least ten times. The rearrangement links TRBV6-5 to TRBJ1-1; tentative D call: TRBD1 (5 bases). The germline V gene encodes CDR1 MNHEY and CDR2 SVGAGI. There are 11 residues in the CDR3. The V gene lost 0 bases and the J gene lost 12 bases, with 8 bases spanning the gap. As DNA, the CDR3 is TGTGCCAGCAGTTACTCGCGGGGGACTTTCTTT. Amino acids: CASSYSRGTFF.

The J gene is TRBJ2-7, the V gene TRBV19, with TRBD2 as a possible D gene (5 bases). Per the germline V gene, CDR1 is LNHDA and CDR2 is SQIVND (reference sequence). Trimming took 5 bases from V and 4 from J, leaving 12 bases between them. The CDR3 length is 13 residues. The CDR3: CASSPGPGYEQYF. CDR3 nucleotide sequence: TGTGCCAGTAGTCCCGGACCGGGGTACGAGCAGTACTTC. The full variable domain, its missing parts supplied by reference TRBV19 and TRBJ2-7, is DGGITQSPKYLFRKEGQNVTLSCEQNLNHDAMYWYRQDPGQGLRLIYYSQIVNDFQKGDIAEGYSVSREKKESFPLTVTSAQKNPTAFYLCASSPGPGYEQYFGPGTRLTVT.

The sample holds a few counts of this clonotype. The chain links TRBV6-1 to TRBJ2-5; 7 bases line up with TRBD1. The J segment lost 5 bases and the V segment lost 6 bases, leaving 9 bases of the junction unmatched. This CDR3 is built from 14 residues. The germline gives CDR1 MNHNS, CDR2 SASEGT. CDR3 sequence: CASRRTGGLETQYF. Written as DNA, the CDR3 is TGTGCCAGCAGGAGGACAGGAGGTCTGGAGACCCAGTACTTC.

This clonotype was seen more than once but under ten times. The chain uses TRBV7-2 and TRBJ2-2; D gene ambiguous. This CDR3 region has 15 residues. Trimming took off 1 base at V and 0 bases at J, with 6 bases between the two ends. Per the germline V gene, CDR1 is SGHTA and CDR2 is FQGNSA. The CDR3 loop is CASSLGAANTGELFF. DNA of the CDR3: TGTGCCAGCAGCTTAGGTGCAGCGAACACCGGGGAGCTGTTTTTT.

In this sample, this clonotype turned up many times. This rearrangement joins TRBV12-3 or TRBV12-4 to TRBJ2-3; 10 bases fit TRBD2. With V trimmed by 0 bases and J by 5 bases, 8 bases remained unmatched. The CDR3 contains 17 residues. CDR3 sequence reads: CASSLARGQRGGDTQYF. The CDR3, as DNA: TGTGCCAGCAGTTTAGCGCGAGGTCAGCGGGGGGGAGATACGCAGTATTTT.

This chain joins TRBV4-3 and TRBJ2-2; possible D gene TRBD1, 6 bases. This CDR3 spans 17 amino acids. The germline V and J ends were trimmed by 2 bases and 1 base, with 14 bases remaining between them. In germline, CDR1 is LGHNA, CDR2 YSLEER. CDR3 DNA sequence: TGCGCCAGCAGCCAAAATTGGGGGCGGCTGAACACCGGGGAGCTGTTTTTT. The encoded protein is CASSQNWGRLNTGELFF.